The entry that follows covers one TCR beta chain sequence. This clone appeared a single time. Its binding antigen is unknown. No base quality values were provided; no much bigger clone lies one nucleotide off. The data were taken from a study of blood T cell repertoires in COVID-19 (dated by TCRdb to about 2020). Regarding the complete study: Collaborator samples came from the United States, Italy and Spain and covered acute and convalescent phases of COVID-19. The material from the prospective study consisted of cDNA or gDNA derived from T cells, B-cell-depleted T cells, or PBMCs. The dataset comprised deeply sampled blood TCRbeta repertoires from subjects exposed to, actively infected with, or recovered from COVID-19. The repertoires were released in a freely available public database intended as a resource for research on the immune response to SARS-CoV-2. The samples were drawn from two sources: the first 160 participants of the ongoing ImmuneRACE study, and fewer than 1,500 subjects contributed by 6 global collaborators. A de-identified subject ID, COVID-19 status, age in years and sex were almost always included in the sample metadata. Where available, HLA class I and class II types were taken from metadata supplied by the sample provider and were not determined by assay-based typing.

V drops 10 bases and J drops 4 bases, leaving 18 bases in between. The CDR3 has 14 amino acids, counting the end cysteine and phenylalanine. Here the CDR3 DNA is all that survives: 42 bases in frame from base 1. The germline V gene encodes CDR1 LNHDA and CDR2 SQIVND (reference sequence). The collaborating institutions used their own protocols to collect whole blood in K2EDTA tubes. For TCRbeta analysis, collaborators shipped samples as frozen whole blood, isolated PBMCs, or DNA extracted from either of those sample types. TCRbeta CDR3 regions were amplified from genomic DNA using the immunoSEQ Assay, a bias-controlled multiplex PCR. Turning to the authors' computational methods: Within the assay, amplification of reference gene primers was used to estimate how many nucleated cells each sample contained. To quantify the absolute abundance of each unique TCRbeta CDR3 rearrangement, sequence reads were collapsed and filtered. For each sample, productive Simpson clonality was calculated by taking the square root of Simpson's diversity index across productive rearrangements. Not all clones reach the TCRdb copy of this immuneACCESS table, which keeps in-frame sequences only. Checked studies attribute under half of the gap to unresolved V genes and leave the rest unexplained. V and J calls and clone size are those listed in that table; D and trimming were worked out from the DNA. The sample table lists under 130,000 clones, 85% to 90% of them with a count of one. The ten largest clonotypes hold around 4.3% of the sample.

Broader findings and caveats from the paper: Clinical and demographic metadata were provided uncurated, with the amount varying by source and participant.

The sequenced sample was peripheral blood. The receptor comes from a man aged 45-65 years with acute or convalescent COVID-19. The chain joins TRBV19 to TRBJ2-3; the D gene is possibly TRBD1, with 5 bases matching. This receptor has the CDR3 CATDQGEGSDTQYF. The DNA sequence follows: TGTGCCACAGACCAAGGGGAAGGGTCAGATACGCAGTATTTT.